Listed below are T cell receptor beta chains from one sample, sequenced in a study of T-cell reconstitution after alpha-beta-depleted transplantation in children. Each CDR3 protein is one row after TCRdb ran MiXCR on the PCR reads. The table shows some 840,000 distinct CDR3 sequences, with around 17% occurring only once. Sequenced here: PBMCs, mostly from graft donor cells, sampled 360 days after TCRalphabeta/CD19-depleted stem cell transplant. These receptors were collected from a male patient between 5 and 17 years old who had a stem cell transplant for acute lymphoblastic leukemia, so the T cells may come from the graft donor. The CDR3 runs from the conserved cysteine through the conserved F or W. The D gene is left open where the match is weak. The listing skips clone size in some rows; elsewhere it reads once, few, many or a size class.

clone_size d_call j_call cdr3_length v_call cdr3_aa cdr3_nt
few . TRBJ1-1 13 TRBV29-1 CSVERVGNTEAFF TGCAGCGTTGAACGGGTCGGGAACACTGAAGCTTTCTTT
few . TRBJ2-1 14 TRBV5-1 CASSILTTYNEQFF TGCGCCAGCAGCATCCTAACGACTTATAATGAGCAGTTCTTC
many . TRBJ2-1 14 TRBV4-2 CASSQDSGYNEQFF TGTGCCAGCAGCCAAGACTCTGGATACAATGAGCAGTTCTTC
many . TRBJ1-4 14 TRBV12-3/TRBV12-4 CASSFRGSNEKLFF TGTGCCAGCAGTTTTCGGGGGTCTAATGAAAAACTGTTTTTT
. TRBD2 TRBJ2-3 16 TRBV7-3 CASSLIIAGGADTQYF TGTGCCAGCAGCTTAATTATTGCGGGGGGCGCAGATACGCAGTATTTT
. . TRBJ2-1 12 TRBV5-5 CASREGRGEQFF TGTGCCAGCAGAGAAGGGCGCGGTGAGCAGTTCTTC
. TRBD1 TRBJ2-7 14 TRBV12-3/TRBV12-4 CASRLTGTGREQYF TGTGCCAGCAGACTTACCGGGACAGGGCGGGAGCAGTACTTC
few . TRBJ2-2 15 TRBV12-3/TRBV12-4 CASRFEYGGSGELFF TGTGCCAGCCGTTTCGAATACGGGGGTTCCGGGGAGCTGTTTTTT
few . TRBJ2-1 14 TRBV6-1 CASSGTPKNNEQFF TGTGCCAGCAGTGGGACGCCCAAGAACAATGAGCAGTTCTTC
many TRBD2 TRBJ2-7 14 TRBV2 CASSRLAFSYEQYF TGTGCCAGCAGTCGACTAGCGTTCTCCTACGAGCAGTACTTC
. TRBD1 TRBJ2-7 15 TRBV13 CASSSRDRQGREQYF TGTGCCAGCAGCTCCCGGGATCGACAGGGAAGGGAGCAGTACTTC
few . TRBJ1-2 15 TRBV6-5 CASSYTAANLYGYTF TGTGCCAGCAGTTACACGGCAGCCAACCTTTATGGCTACACCTTC
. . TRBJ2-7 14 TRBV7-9 CAISPVTGTYEQYF TGTGCCATCAGCCCAGTAACAGGAACCTACGAGCAGTACTTC
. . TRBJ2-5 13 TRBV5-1 CASSFSQIGTQYF TGCGCCAGCAGCTTCTCCCAGATCGGGACCCAGTACTTC
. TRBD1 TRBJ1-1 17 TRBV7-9 CASSLLPGQGARTEAFF TGTGCCAGCAGCTTGCTCCCGGGACAGGGGGCGAGGACTGAAGCTTTCTTT
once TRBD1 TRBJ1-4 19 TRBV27 CASSSIATGRGMANEKLFF TGTGCCAGCAGTTCTATCGCGACAGGGCGCGGTATGGCTAATGAAAAACTGTTTTTT
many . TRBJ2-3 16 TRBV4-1 CASSLFALPSTDTQYF TGCGCCAGCAGCCTCTTCGCACTCCCTAGCACAGATACGCAGTATTTT
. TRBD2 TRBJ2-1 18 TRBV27 CASSTGLAGGPPYNEQFF TGTGCCAGCAGTACCGGACTAGCGGGAGGGCCACCCTACAATGAGCAGTTCTTC
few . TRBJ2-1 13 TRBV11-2 CATGTYSYNEQFF TGTGCCACCGGGACATACTCCTACAATGAGCAGTTCTTC
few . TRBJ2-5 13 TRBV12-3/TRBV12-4 CASSFNTPETQYF TGTGCCAGCAGTTTTAACACCCCGGAGACCCAGTACTTC
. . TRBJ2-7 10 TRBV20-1 CSASGFEQYF TGCAGTGCTAGCGGTTTCGAGCAGTACTTC
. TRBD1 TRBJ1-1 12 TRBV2 CASSLQGNGAFF TGTGCCAGCAGTTTACAGGGGAATGGGGCTTTCTTT